These 5 T cell receptor beta chains were all obtained from the same sample, sequenced in a study of blood T cell repertoires in COVID-19. The data were produced by immunoSEQ multiplex PCR, yet TCRdb's version contains in-frame clones alone and is incomplete. This table has about 160,000 clones, less than 90% appearing once. The sample consisted of peripheral blood. Receptor source: a woman aged 70-85 years with acute or convalescent COVID-19.

The chain carries TRBV4-2 and TRBJ1-4, with D possibly being TRBD1 (6 bases). With 3 bases removed from V and 0 bases from J, the gap between germline ends came to 14 bases. CDR3 length: 17 residues. CDR1 and CDR2 (germline): LGHNA, YNFKEQ. The CDR3 spells CASSHGRTAATNEKLFF. The CDR3 DNA sequence: TGTGCCAGCAGCCACGGCCGGACAGCCGCAACTAATGAAAAACTGTTTTTT.

This sequence joins TRBV5-4 and TRBJ1-5, with TRBD1 identical over 11 bases. Germline V gene sequence: CDR1 SGHNT, CDR2 YYREEE (reference sequence). CDR3 size: 17 residues. With V trimmed by 2 bases and J by 6 bases, 10 bases remained unmatched. The CDR3 here is CASSLGPGQGDFQPQHF. DNA of the CDR3: TGTGCCAGCAGCTTAGGACCGGGACAGGGGGATTTTCAGCCCCAGCATTTT.

This clone appeared a single time. V is TRBV5-6 and J is TRBJ1-2; D remains unclear. Germline V gene data show CDR1 as SGHDT and CDR2 as YYEEEE. V dropped 3 bases and J dropped 7 bases, with 13 bases sitting between them. CDR3 length equals 13 residues. In nucleotides, the CDR3 is TGTGCCAGCAGCTCCGGGAGGGCGTCTGGCTACACCTTC. It codes for CASSSGRASGYTF.

CDR3 sequence: CASSQTLARGNGLNNEQFF. CDR3 nucleotides: TGCGCCAGCAGCCAAACTCTGGCCAGGGGAAACGGACTCAACAATGAGCAGTTCTTC. This chain connects TRBV4-3 to TRBJ2-1; the D gene is possibly TRBD1 (6 bases). V lost 2 bases and J lost 5, with 25 bases in between. The germline CDR1 and CDR2 sequences are LGHNA and YSLEER. CDR3 length: 19 amino acids.

The genes are TRBV9 and TRBJ2-7; a possible D gene is TRBD2 (5 bases). This CDR3 is built from 14 residues. Deletions cut 0 bases from V and 3 bases from J, with 10 bases between. Looked up from germline, CDR1 is SGDLS and CDR2 is YYNGEE. DNA for the CDR3: TGTGCCAGCAGCGTAGCTTCAGCGGACTACGAGCAGTACTTC. It specifies CASSVASADYEQYF.